This paragraph reports one T cell receptor (beta chain). In TCRdb, the PCR reads were re-called with MiXCR into one record per CDR3 protein. This table holds 4,300 or so distinct CDR3 sequences, under 45% found once. These data belong to a study of immune characterization of retroperitoneal liposarcoma. V lost 3 bases, J lost 5 bases, and 9 bases stayed unmatched. Looked up from germline, CDR1 is SGHNT and CDR2 is YENEEA. CDR3 length: 18 residues. Input material: tumor tissue. The J gene is TRBJ2-1, the V gene TRBV11-3, with 14 bases fitting TRBD2. This receptor was obtained from a male donor with retroperitoneal liposarcoma. In nucleotides, the CDR3 is TGTGCCAGCAGCTTCTCCGGGACTAGCGGGGGCCCCGACAATGAGCAGTTCTTC. Translation gives CASSFSGTSGGPDNEQFF.